This T cell receptor beta chain emerged from a study of T cell responses to AZD1222 COVID-19 vaccine. V lost 3 bases and J lost 0, with 7 bases in between. The CDR3 contains 14 residues. Germline values: CDR1 SGHTA, CDR2 FQGNSA. Worth noting for this clone: Its antigen is not identified.

Study outcomes and limitations: Baseline antibody screening turned up just 6 or 7 seropositive AZD1222 recipients.

Only in-frame clones appear in the TCRdb table, and some are missing; sequencing was by immunoSEQ multiplex PCR. The data show more than 95,000 clones, roughly 90% seen once. The TCR sequence derives from an adult in good health. The specimen was peripheral blood, collected on day 0 of AZD1222 vaccination. V usage is TRBV7-2 and J usage is TRBJ2-3, with D uncertain. CDR3 amino acids: CASSFGGSTDTQYF. The CDR3 DNA is TGTGCCAGCAGCTTCGGCGGTAGCACAGATACGCAGTATTTT. The full variable domain, completed using reference TRBV7-2 and TRBJ2-3, is GAGVSQSPSNKVTEKGKDVELRCDPISGHTALYWYRQSLGQGLEFLIYFQGNSAPDKSGLPSDRFSAERTGGSVSTLTIQRTQQEDSAVYLCASSFGGSTDTQYFGPGTRLTVL.